This T cell receptor (beta chain) was recorded in a study of blood T cell repertoires in COVID-19. Participants came from roughly 24 US areas, aged roughly 18 to 89 years. Donors were grouped by their self-reported clinical history. Authors' methods: It was from reference gene primer amplification that nucleated cell counts were estimated. Here immunoSEQ multiplex PCR was the method, and the copy in TCRdb shows in-frame clones only, minus some. The V and J calls and clone size are taken from that table; D and trimming were inferred from the DNA. The table has 200,000 to 250,000 clones, 80% to 90% seen once. The source is a woman in her 30s with acute COVID-19. Sequenced sample: PBMCs or T cells enriched from blood (not recorded which).

The CDR3 DNA follows: TGCGCCAGCAGCCGAGCGACTTCGAACACCGGGGAGCTGTTTTTT. It codes for CASSRATSNTGELFF. The chain uses TRBV4-3 and TRBJ2-2; no reliable D call. Germline CDR1 reads LGHNA; CDR2 reads YSLEER. Trimming cost V 4 bases and J 0 bases, with 9 bases left between them. The CDR3 loop spans 15 amino acids.